The clone carrying this TCR beta chain was observed a handful of times. Its antigen is currently unknown. These data belong to a study of regulatory T cells in long-lasting Graves disease. The wider study: Antithyroid drug exposure in newly diagnosed Graves' patients had lasted under 3 months. The study's findings and limits: Persistent disease preferred TRBV28, TRBJ1-2 and TRBJ2-5.

Looked up from germline, CDR1 is SQVTM and CDR2 is ANQGSEA. The V segment lost 3 bases and the J segment 4 bases; nucleotides outside the gene matches: 4. The CDR3 contains 14 residues. With iRepertoire HTBI primers and Arm-PCR of CDR3 regions, TCR beta libraries were built. MiXCR was run by TCRdb on the multiplex PCR reads, yielding one entry per CDR3 protein. The sample lists about 320,000 distinct CDR3 sequences, approximately 20% seen once, with about 40% in the top ten. Time point specified: newly diagnosed GD, antithyroid drugs for less than 3 months. PBMC RNA served as the TCR library source. The chain recombines TRBV29-1 with TRBJ2-7, with 12 bases aligning to TRBD2. Specimen: peripheral blood mononuclear cells (PBMCs), collected at new diagnosis, from a patient treated with antithyroid drugs. This TCR derives from a female donor with Graves disease. This chain's CDR3 is CSVELAGGPYEQYF. The CDR3 DNA follows: TGCAGCGTTGAGCTAGCGGGAGGGCCTTACGAGCAGTACTTC.